Listed below are T cell receptor beta chains from one sample, sequenced in a study of shared clonotypes between healthy human individuals. Sequenced by immunoSEQ multiplex PCR; TCRdb stores in-frame clones only, minus some. The sample lists around 1.9 million clones, around 95% seen once, with around 1.8% in the top ten. Sequenced input: naive CD8+ T cells from PBMCs. The receptors stem from a man younger than 30 in good health. Some clones in this sample may be carry-over from other donors' samples. CDR3s include the opening cysteine and the closing phenylalanine or tryptophan. Each record gives: D gene, clone size, V gene, J gene, CDR3 DNA, CDR3 protein. A D gene is named only where the DNA matches it firmly. Size tells how often a clone was seen (once, few, many) or the class of an expanded clone, and some rows leave it out.

>-|-|TRBV6-6|TRBJ2-7
TGTGCCAGCAGTTACCAGGATTGGGGTCCCTACGAGCAGTACTTC
CASSYQDWGPYEQYF
>-|-|TRBV7-9|TRBJ2-1
TGTGCCAGCAGCTCTAAGGGGGGCCGAGATGAGCAGTTCTTC
CASSSKGGRDEQFF
>-|-|TRBV7-9|TRBJ2-2
TGTGCCAGCAGCTCCACTTACACCGGGGAGCTGTTTTTT
CASSSTYTGELFF
>TRBD2|-|TRBV28|TRBJ2-3
TGTGCCAGCAGCGTACCCCTCATACTAGCGGCCTCTGCCACAGATACGCAGTATTTT
CASSVPLILAASATDTQYF
>TRBD1|few|TRBV30|TRBJ1-3
TGTGCCTCGATCACTACAGGGGGCTCTGGAAACACCATATATTTT
CASITTGGSGNTIYF
>TRBD1|-|TRBV7-9|TRBJ1-3
TGTGCCAGCAGCCCCGGGACAGGGGCTGGAAACACCATATATTTT
CASSPGTGAGNTIYF
>-|-|TRBV19|TRBJ2-1
TGTGCCAGTAGTCCAGATTATTCCCCCTACAATGAGCAGTTCTTC
CASSPDYSPYNEQFF
>-|-|TRBV21-1|TRBJ2-5
TGTGCCAGCAGCAAAAAGATCCCGGGAGTGAGTCAAGAGACCCAGTACTTC
CASSKKIPGVSQETQYF
>-|-|TRBV13|TRBJ1-2
TGTGCCAGCAGCCCTCAGAGGGATAGCTATGGCTACACCTTC
CASSPQRDSYGYTF
>TRBD1|-|TRBV19|TRBJ1-4
TGTGCCAGTAGTACTCCCACAGGGGGAGGTGAAAAACTGTTTTTT
CASSTPTGGGEKLFF
>-|-|TRBV4-1|TRBJ2-5
TGCGCCAGCAGCCAGAGGTGGGGGTTGGAGACCCAGTACTTC
CASSQRWGLETQYF
>-|-|TRBV30|TRBJ1-1
TGTGCCTGGAGTGTAGGGGTCTTGGGGTTGAGGACTGAAGCTTTCTTT
CAWSVGVLGLRTEAFF